This T cell receptor (beta chain) is drawn from a study of blood T cell repertoires in COVID-19. The ends lost 3 bases at V and 5 bases at J; junction bases unmatched: 8. The CDR3 sequence is 16 residues long. Germline V gene sequence: CDR1 SNHLY, CDR2 FYNNEI. Sequencing used immunoSEQ multiplex PCR; TCRdb keeps in-frame clones, though not all of them. The data show 150,000 to 200,000 clones, over 80% seen once. The TCR comes from an elderly woman with active or convalescent COVID-19. The genes are TRBV2 and TRBJ2-5; TRBD1 matches 11 bases. Sequencing was done on a sample of peripheral blood. CDR3 amino acids: CASSETGTGGRETQYF. The CDR3 DNA reads TGTGCCAGCAGTGAGACCGGGACAGGGGGACGGGAGACCCAGTACTTC.